Following are 28 T cell receptor beta chains from one sample sequenced in a study of T cell responses to AZD1222 COVID-19 vaccine. Only in-frame clones appear in the TCRdb table, and some are missing; sequencing was by immunoSEQ multiplex PCR. In the table there are 120,000 or so clones, around 89% of which are singletons. The sequencing here drew on peripheral blood, taken 28 days after the second AZD1222 dose. These receptors were taken from an adult who received the AZD1222 COVID-19 vaccine.

The chain recombines TRBV25-1 with TRBJ1-5; 7 bases line up with TRBD1. Germline V gene data show CDR1 as MGHDK and CDR2 as SYGVNS. V trimming: 3 bases; J trimming: 6 bases; junction bases outside the gene matches: 5. The CDR3 sequence is 14 residues long. The CDR3 region is CASSETGISQPQHF. CDR3 coding DNA: TGTGCCAGCAGTGAGACAGGGATATCTCAGCCCCAGCATTTT.

V gene TRBV27 combines with J gene TRBJ1-1; D gene unclear. The CDR3 sequence is 14 residues long. Germline CDR1 and CDR2: MNHEY and SMNVEV (reference sequence). Trimming stripped 5 bases from V and 1 base from J, with 11 bases between. The CDR3 region has the DNA TGTGCCAGCAGTGCAGGCTGGGGGAACACTGAAGCTTTCTTT. Protein: CASSAGWGNTEAFF.

The chain recombines TRBV11-2 with TRBJ1-2; no reliable D call. Deletions cut 6 bases from V and 7 bases from J, with 18 bases between. Germline CDR1 and CDR2: SGHAT and FQNNGV. The CDR3 spans 14 residues. CDR3: CASRTSGGIGGYTF. Here the CDR3 DNA reads TGTGCCAGCAGGACGTCCGGAGGGATAGGTGGCTACACCTTC.

This chain uses TRBV28 with TRBJ2-1, with TRBD2 matching 8 bases. The CDR3 extends over 14 amino acids. Germline loops: CDR1 MDHEN, CDR2 SYDVKM. V was pared by 5 bases and J by 5 bases, with 5 bases of the junction left unmatched. The CDR3 DNA reads TGTGCCAGCAGTCTCCGCGGGGGGAACAATGAGCAGTTCTTC. It specifies CASSLRGGNNEQFF.

The J gene is TRBJ2-2, the V gene TRBV9, with 8 bases fitting TRBD2. In germline, CDR1 is SGDLS, CDR2 YYNGEE. Trimming removed 0 bases from V and 3 bases from J; junction bases left unmatched: 7. CDR3 length: 17 amino acids. The CDR3 loop reads CASSVASSGGYTGELFF. For the CDR3, the DNA is TGTGCCAGCAGCGTAGCGTCCAGCGGGGGATACACCGGGGAGCTGTTTTTT.

This chain joins TRBV5-6 and TRBJ1-1; no clear D. Deletions cut 0 bases from V and 4 bases from J, with 7 bases between. The CDR3 has 13 amino acids. Germline CDR1 reads SGHDT; CDR2 reads YYEEEE. CDR3 nucleotide sequence: TGTGCCAGCAGCTTGGGGTGGGGCACTGAAGCTTTCTTT. Its translation is CASSLGWGTEAFF.

This chain links TRBV28 with TRBJ2-7; D perhaps matches TRBD1 (6 bases). Germline loops: CDR1 MDHEN, CDR2 SYDVKM. This CDR3 comprises 15 residues. V was shortened by 6 bases and J by 0 bases, with 15 bases between the two germline ends. The CDR3: CASRYGQLSSYEQYF. The CDR3 DNA reads as TGTGCCAGCAGATATGGACAGCTTAGCTCCTACGAGCAGTACTTC.

V gene TRBV11-2 combines with J gene TRBJ2-3; 7 nucleotides agree with TRBD2. V dropped 4 bases and J dropped 2; count of bases not matched to a gene: 6. Germline V CDR1 and CDR2: SGHAT, FQNNGV. This CDR3 is 15 amino acids long. CDR3 coding DNA: TGTGCCAGCAGCTCACTAGCGTCCATCACAGATACGCAGTATTTT. Translation: CASSSLASITDTQYF.

This rearrangement joins TRBV28 to TRBJ1-2, with 9 nucleotides matching TRBD1. The CDR3 runs to 17 residues. CDR1 and CDR2 from the germline V gene are MDHEN and SYDVKM. After removal of 6 bases from V and 7 bases from J, the junction contained 18 bases not matched to a gene. Here the CDR3 DNA reads TGTGCCAGCAGATCCGGGACAGGGTCCATTAGTCTAGGTGGCTACACCTTC. Protein sequence: CASRSGTGSISLGGYTF.

The V and J genes are TRBV21-1 and TRBJ2-7; the table calls TRBD1, which could not be checked here. TRBV21-1 is recorded as a pseudogene. This CDR3 region has 13 residues. The CDR3 sequence: CASRGQGDYEQYF. The CDR3 DNA follows: TGTGCCAGCAGGGGACAGGGCGACTACGAGCAGTACTTC.

The chain couples TRBV28 to TRBJ2-7, with 11 positions matching TRBD2. Per germline, CDR1 MDHEN and CDR2 SYDVKM. With V trimmed by 5 bases and J by 3 bases, 6 bases remained unmatched. The CDR3 runs 15 residues. CDR3 nucleotides: TGTGCCAGCAGTGCAACTAGCGGGAGCTTCTACGAGCAGTACTTC. It codes for CASSATSGSFYEQYF.

This chain links TRBV5-1 with TRBJ1-1, with no clear D. Trimming took off 3 bases at V and 1 base at J, with 13 bases between the two ends. CDR3 size: 15 residues. Looked up from germline, CDR1 is SGHRS and CDR2 is YFSETQ. The CDR3 DNA sequence: TGCGCCAGCAGCTGGAGGACCCCTTCGAACACTGAAGCTTTCTTT. Translation gives CASSWRTPSNTEAFF.

V usage is TRBV7-9 and J usage is TRBJ1-1, with D tentatively TRBD1 (5 bases). The V gene's germline CDR1 is SEHNR and CDR2 FQNEAQ (reference sequence). This CDR3 comprises 15 residues. V lost 6 bases and J 5 bases, leaving 19 bases between the germline ends. As DNA, the CDR3 is TGTGCCAGCAGTCGACCAGGGATTGCGTCGACTGAAGCTTTCTTT. It translates to CASSRPGIASTEAFF.

The gene calls are TRBV27 and TRBJ2-7; D remains ambiguous. CDR1 and CDR2 from the germline V gene are MNHEY and SMNVEV (reference sequence). The ends were cut back, 3 bases at V and 5 bases at J, with 8 bases in the middle. The CDR3 loop spans 12 amino acids. The chain's CDR3 is CASSFPGDEQYF. The CDR3 region has the DNA TGTGCCAGCAGTTTCCCCGGAGACGAGCAGTACTTC.

This clone has just one count. The rearrangement joins TRBV28 to TRBJ1-1; TRBD1 might be the D (6 bases). Between the trimmed V and J ends, which lost 5 bases and 5 bases, there was a span of 18 bases. CDR1 and CDR2 from the germline V gene are MDHEN and SYDVKM. This CDR3 is built from 15 residues. CDR3 amino acids: CASSGRTGRGTEAFF. DNA for the CDR3: TGTGCCAGCAGTGGACGAACAGGGCGGGGGACTGAAGCTTTCTTT.

This clone was counted a single time. The chain is built from TRBV5-4 and TRBJ2-7; 7 bases align to TRBD2. V was pared by 4 bases and J by 3 bases, with 10 bases of the junction left unmatched. CDR3 length: 15 amino acids. In germline, CDR1 is SGHNT, CDR2 YYREEE (reference sequence). As DNA, the CDR3 is TGTGCCAGCAGCCCCATGGCTAGCGGAGACTACGAGCAGTACTTC. Residues: CASSPMASGDYEQYF.

The rearrangement links TRBV2 to TRBJ1-1, with 8 bases matching TRBD1. This CDR3 comprises 13 residues. Trimming removed 6 bases from V and 3 bases from J; junction bases left unmatched: 3. CDR1 and CDR2 from the germline V gene are SNHLY and FYNNEI. CDR3 loop: CASRGTGYTEAFF. CDR3 in DNA: TGTGCCAGCAGGGGGACAGGCTACACTGAAGCTTTCTTT.

The chain employs TRBV27 and TRBJ2-7; D unclear. Trimming cost V 5 bases and J 2 bases, with 10 bases left between them. There are 13 residues in the CDR3. CDR1 and CDR2 (germline): MNHEY, SMNVEV (reference sequence). CDR3 region: CASSAPPTYEQYF. CDR3 in DNA: TGTGCCAGCAGTGCACCCCCCACCTACGAGCAGTACTTC.

The chain recombines TRBV28 with TRBJ2-5, with D tentatively TRBD1 (7 bases). The ends were cut back, 8 bases at V and 1 base at J, with 11 bases in the middle. This CDR3 spans 13 amino acids. Germline V gives CDR1 MDHEN, CDR2 SYDVKM. The CDR3 reads CASVEGAQETQYF. As DNA, the CDR3 is TGTGCCAGCGTGGAGGGGGCCCAAGAGACCCAGTACTTC.

This clone came up once. The chain recombines TRBV24-1 with TRBJ2-3; maybe TRBD2 (5 bases). CDR1 and CDR2 (germline): KGHDR, SFDVKD. CDR3 length: 18 amino acids. V was shortened by 5 bases and J by 6 bases, with 26 bases between the two germline ends. CDR3 in amino acids: CATSASLEVGDRRDTQYF. CDR3 DNA: TGTGCCACCAGTGCCTCCCTGGAGGTCGGAGACCGACGTGATACGCAGTATTTT.

The J gene is TRBJ1-1, the V gene TRBV11-1; a weak D match, TRBD1 (5 bases). V gave up 4 bases and J gave up 0 bases, with 15 bases separating them. This CDR3 is built from 16 residues. Germline values: CDR1 SGHAT, CDR2 FQDESV (reference sequence). The CDR3 region is CASSSWGDSMNTEAFF. In nucleotides, the CDR3 is TGTGCCAGCAGCTCCTGGGGGGACTCTATGAACACTGAAGCTTTCTTT.

V gene TRBV11-1 combines with J gene TRBJ1-6, with D unclear. Trimming shortened V by 4 bases and J by 7 bases, and 8 bases separated the two germline ends. The CDR3 spans 13 residues. The germline CDR1 and CDR2 sequences are SGHAT and FQDESV (reference sequence). DNA of the CDR3: TGTGCCAGCAGCTCGCAGAGCAATTCACCCCTCCACTTT. This encodes CASSSQSNSPLHF.

The chain combines TRBV7-2 with TRBJ1-5; D might be TRBD1 (6 bases). CDR3 length equals 16 residues. Germline V gene lookup returns CDR1 SGHTA and CDR2 FQGNSA. Deletions cut 1 base from V and 1 base from J, with 11 bases between. The CDR3 loop reads CASSLGLRGSNQPQHF. CDR3 in DNA: TGTGCCAGCAGCTTAGGACTAAGGGGGAGCAATCAGCCCCAGCATTTT. Full variable domain (missing parts from reference TRBV7-2 and TRBJ1-5): GAGVSQSPSNKVTEKGKDVELRCDPISGHTALYWYRQSLGQGLEFLIYFQGNSAPDKSGLPSDRFSAERTGGSVSTLTIQRTQQEDSAVYLCASSLGLRGSNQPQHFGDGTRLSIL.

The rearrangement joins TRBV6-2 or TRBV6-3 to TRBJ2-3, with TRBD1 matching 10 bases. Per germline, CDR1 MNHEY and CDR2 SVGEGT. V gave up 2 bases and J gave up 5 bases; unmatched junction bases: 7. The CDR3 covers 16 residues. The CDR3 region is CASSYVRDRGEDTQYF. CDR3 nucleotides: TGTGCCAGCAGTTACGTTCGGGACAGGGGTGAAGATACGCAGTATTTT.

V usage is TRBV7-9 and J usage is TRBJ1-1, with a weak D call TRBD1 (6 bases). Germline CDR1 SEHNR, CDR2 FQNEAQ (reference sequence). Trimming removed 5 bases from V and 0 bases from J, with 13 bases in between. The CDR3 sequence is 15 residues long. CDR3: CASSKGQGMNTEAFF. CDR3 sequence (DNA): TGTGCCAGCAGCAAGGGGCAGGGGATGAACACTGAAGCTTTCTTT.

The V gene is TRBV7-9, the J gene TRBJ1-3, with a tentative D call TRBD1 (6 bases). The CDR3 loop spans 15 amino acids. V dropped 1 base and J dropped 4 bases, with 11 bases sitting between them. Germline V gives CDR1 SEHNR, CDR2 FQNEAQ (reference sequence). The CDR3 region has the DNA TGTGCCAGCAGCTTAGTTACAGGGCGAGGAAACACCATATATTTT. It is translated as CASSLVTGRGNTIYF.

The chain couples TRBV21-1 to TRBJ1-1; the table's D call TRBD1 went unverified against the DNA. TRBV21-1 is classified as a pseudogene. The CDR3 runs 16 residues. The CDR3 here is CASSSPTGHTNTEAFF. CDR3 DNA sequence: TGTGCCAGCAGCTCCCCAACGGGACACACGAACACTGAAGCTTTCTTT.

Only a few counts were recorded for this clone. The chain recombines TRBV6-4 with TRBJ1-1; D call uncertain. Trimming pared 6 bases from V and 0 bases from J, leaving 8 bases between. Germline values: CDR1 MRHNA, CDR2 SNTAGT. CDR3 length equals 13 residues. CDR3 DNA sequence: TGTGCCAGCAGGGCGGGAGTGAACACTGAAGCTTTCTTT. The encoded protein is CASRAGVNTEAFF.